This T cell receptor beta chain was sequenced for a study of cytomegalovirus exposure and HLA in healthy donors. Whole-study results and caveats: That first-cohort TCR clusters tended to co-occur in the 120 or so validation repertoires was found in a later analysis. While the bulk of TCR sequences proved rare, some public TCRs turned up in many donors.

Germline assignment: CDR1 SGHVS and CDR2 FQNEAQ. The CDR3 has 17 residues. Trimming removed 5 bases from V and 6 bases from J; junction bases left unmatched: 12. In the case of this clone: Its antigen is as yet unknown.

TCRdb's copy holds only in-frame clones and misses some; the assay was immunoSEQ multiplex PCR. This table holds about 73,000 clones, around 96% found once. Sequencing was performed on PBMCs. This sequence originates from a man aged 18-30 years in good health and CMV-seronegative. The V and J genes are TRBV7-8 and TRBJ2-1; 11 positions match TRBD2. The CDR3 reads CASSLIAGGLLVNEQFF. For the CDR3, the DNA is TGTGCCAGCAGCCTTATAGCGGGGGGGCTTTTAGTCAATGAGCAGTTCTTC.